This T cell receptor (beta chain) was obtained from a study of cytotoxic CD8 clonotypes in ibrutinib-treated CLL. Looking at the study overall: There were, on average, about 250,000 productive templates and under 95,000 productive rearrangements per sample. Whole-study results and caveats: Clonality increased with ibrutinib response but returned toward baseline at progression.

The data were produced by immunoSEQ multiplex PCR, yet TCRdb's version contains in-frame clones alone and is incomplete. Found here are around 70,000 clones, less than 95% of them singletons; the top ten hold around 3.1%. This clone was found once. As yet, its antigen is unknown. The germline gives CDR1 LNHDA, CDR2 SQIVND (reference sequence). The CDR3 contains 15 residues. With V trimmed by 5 bases and J by 3 bases, 10 bases remained unmatched. The clonotype comes from a human donor with chronic lymphocytic leukemia. The rearrangement links TRBV19 to TRBJ2-7, with 7 bases fitting TRBD1. The sequencing here drew on PBMCs, taken after 12 months of ibrutinib treatment. The chain's CDR3 is CASSEILQGDYEQYF. The CDR3 DNA reads TGTGCCAGTAGTGAGATACTTCAGGGGGACTACGAGCAGTACTTC.